The 29 T cell receptor beta chains reported below all come from one sample, sequenced in a study of cytomegalovirus exposure and HLA in healthy donors. The PCR had 60 Vbeta and 13 Jbeta primers. Measured with immunoSEQ multiplex PCR; TCRdb has only the in-frame clones, and not every one. The sample consists of approximately 110,000 clones, around 80% of them appearing once. The sequencing input was PBMCs. The receptor set was obtained from a man younger than 40 in good health and CMV-seropositive.

The chain employs TRBV5-1 and TRBJ2-3, with a possible D match to TRBD2 (7 bases). This CDR3 region has 15 residues. Between the trimmed V and J ends, which lost 0 bases and 4 bases, there was a span of 12 bases. Germline V gene sequence: CDR1 SGHRS, CDR2 YFSETQ. CDR3 DNA: TGCGCCAGCAGCTTGGGCGGGGGCTCGGCAGATACGCAGTATTTT. It is translated as CASSLGGGSADTQYF.

The chain carries TRBV5-4 and TRBJ1-2; 10 positions match TRBD1. The germline V gene has CDR1 SGHNT and CDR2 YYREEE (reference sequence). There are 15 residues in the CDR3. Trimming removed 3 bases from V and 5 bases from J; junction bases left unmatched: 7. The CDR3 DNA follows: TGTGCCAGCAGCTCCGGGACAGGGGACCATTATGGCTACACCTTC. Translated: CASSSGTGDHYGYTF.

V usage is TRBV5-1 and J usage is TRBJ2-1, with D possibly matching TRBD2 (5 bases). The CDR3 runs 16 residues. V lost 7 bases to trimming and J lost 0 bases, with 17 bases between them. The germline V gene encodes CDR1 SGHRS and CDR2 YFSETQ. CDR3 amino acids: CASGPYEGSSYNEQFF. CDR3 bases: TGCGCCAGCGGTCCCTACGAGGGAAGCTCCTACAATGAGCAGTTCTTC.

The V call is TRBV2, the J call TRBJ1-2, with 12 bases identical to TRBD1. J lost 8 bases, V lost 3 bases, and 4 bases had no gene match. Germline V gives CDR1 SNHLY, CDR2 FYNNEI. CDR3 length equals 14 residues. The CDR3 reads CASSEGQGANGYTF. The CDR3 DNA is TGTGCCAGCAGTGAGGGACAGGGGGCAAACGGCTACACCTTC.

The chain is built from TRBV5-4 and TRBJ1-1, with TRBD1 matching over 12 bases. Germline assignment: CDR1 SGHNT and CDR2 YYREEE (reference sequence). The length of the CDR3 is 13 residues. V dropped 8 bases and J dropped 4; count of bases not matched to a gene: 3. This CDR3 is CASRGQGATEAFF. The CDR3 DNA reads as TGTGCCAGTCGGGGACAGGGGGCCACTGAAGCTTTCTTT. Using reference TRBV5-4 and TRBJ1-1 for the parts outside the CDR3, the full variable domain is ETGVTQSPTHLIKTRGQQVTLRCSSQSGHNTVSWYQQALGQGPQFIFQYYREEENGRGNFPPRFSGLQFPNYSSELNVNALELDDSALYLCASRGQGATEAFFGQGTRLTVV.

This sequence joins TRBV6-5 and TRBJ1-1, with 11 bases that match TRBD1. The V segment lost 6 bases and the J segment 5 bases; nucleotides outside the gene matches: 5. CDR3 size: 14 residues. Per the germline V gene, CDR1 is MNHEY and CDR2 is SVGAGI. As DNA, the CDR3 is TGTGCCAGCAGACTAGGGACAGGGGGGACTGAAGCTTTCTTT. It yields the protein CASRLGTGGTEAFF.

The CDR3 loop is CASNRQTNTEAFF. Written as DNA, the CDR3 is TGTGCCAGCAATAGACAAACGAACACTGAAGCTTTCTTT. The V and J genes are TRBV2 and TRBJ1-1; D unresolved. Germline V gene sequence: CDR1 SNHLY, CDR2 FYNNEI. V gave up 7 bases and J gave up 1 base, with 10 bases separating them. The CDR3 spans 13 residues.

On this clone itself: Germline is not matched at one junction end, which may reflect a read error. The rearrangement uses TRBV10-3 and TRBJ2-2; tentatively, D is TRBD2 (5 bases). The CDR3 totals 11 residues. Germline V lookup: CDR1 ENHRY, CDR2 SYGVKD. CDR3 nucleotide sequence: TGTGCCTCGCTGGAGGCCGGGGAGCTGCTTTTT. Its translation is CASLEAGELLF.

The chain couples TRBV28 to TRBJ2-7; the D gene is possibly TRBD1 (5 bases). Germline-derived CDR1 and CDR2 are MDHEN and SYDVKM. The CDR3 length is 12 residues. Trimming shortened V by 6 bases and J by 3 bases, and 9 bases separated the two germline ends. CDR3 protein: CASRRQNYEQYF. The CDR3 nucleotides are TGTGCCAGCAGACGACAGAACTACGAGCAGTACTTC.

This clone was counted many times. This chain uses TRBV14 with TRBJ2-7; D is undetermined. Trimming removed 5 bases from V and 6 bases from J, with 17 bases in between. Germline values: CDR1 SGHDN, CDR2 FVKESK. The CDR3 spans 14 residues. The CDR3 sequence: CASSTQTKTSEQYF. The CDR3 DNA reads as TGTGCCAGCAGCACACAGACCAAGACGTCCGAGCAGTACTTC. Filled out from reference TRBV14 and TRBJ2-7, the complete variable domain reads EAGVTQFPSHSVIEKGQTVTLRCDPISGHDNLYWYRRVMGKEIKFLLHFVKESKQDESGMPNNRFLAERTGGTYSTLKVQPAELEDSGVYFCASSTQTKTSEQYFGPGTRLTVT.

The CDR3 region is CASSSPGAYGYTF. CDR3 nucleotide sequence: TGTGCCAGCAGCTCCCCAGGGGCCTATGGCTACACCTTC. The chain combines TRBV5-4 with TRBJ1-2; D might be TRBD1 (6 bases). Trimming removed 3 bases at V and 4 bases at J, with 10 bases between. In germline, CDR1 is SGHNT, CDR2 YYREEE (reference sequence). The CDR3 extends over 13 amino acids.

The chain carries TRBV10-3 and TRBJ2-3; 7 nucleotides line up with TRBD2. This CDR3 is built from 14 residues. V dropped 2 bases and J dropped 6; count of bases not matched to a gene: 5. Germline assignment: CDR1 ENHRY and CDR2 SYGVKD. The CDR3 loop reads CAISERKGGDTQYF. The CDR3 DNA sequence: TGTGCCATCAGTGAGCGGAAGGGAGGGGATACGCAGTATTTT.

In this sample, this clone turned up once. The gene calls are TRBV11-3 and TRBJ2-7; a weak D match, TRBD2 (5 bases). Trimming removed 1 base at V and 2 bases at J, with 12 bases between. Germline lookup yields CDR1 SGHNT and CDR2 YENEEA. The CDR3 is 15 amino acids. The CDR3 here is CASSLGGSRAYEQYF. CDR3 sequence (DNA): TGTGCCAGCAGCTTAGGAGGGTCTCGGGCCTACGAGCAGTACTTC.

The chain uses TRBV28 and TRBJ2-7; 7 bases map to TRBD1. Trimming at V came to 5 bases and at J to 0 bases, leaving 4 bases not matched to a gene. This CDR3 contains 14 residues. Germline V gene sequence: CDR1 MDHEN, CDR2 SYDVKM. The CDR3 nucleotides read TGTGCCAGCAGTCCCGGGACAGTCTCCTACGAGCAGTACTTC. Translated, it gives CASSPGTVSYEQYF.

The chain couples TRBV4-2 to TRBJ2-5; the D gene is possibly TRBD2 (5 bases). CDR3 size: 14 residues. Germline CDR1 LGHNA, CDR2 YNFKEQ. The V gene lost 6 bases and the J gene lost 1 base, with 12 bases spanning the gap. CDR3 nucleotides: TGTGCCAGCAGTCTCTTTGCGGGCCAAGAGACCCAGTACTTC. It codes for CASSLFAGQETQYF.

The chain uses TRBV10-3 and TRBJ1-2; 9 bases map to TRBD1. Germline loops: CDR1 ENHRY, CDR2 SYGVKD. Trimming took 6 bases from V and 0 from J; bases not matched to a gene: 8. This CDR3 contains 16 residues. In nucleotides, the CDR3 is TGTGCCATCAGGCCCGGGACAGGGTTTTCTAACTATGGCTACACCTTC. Translating gives CAIRPGTGFSNYGYTF.

The chain links TRBV5-1 to TRBJ2-7; D may be TRBD2 (7 bases). Germline loops: CDR1 SGHRS, CDR2 YFSETQ. The CDR3 is made up of 17 amino acids. V dropped 4 bases and J dropped 2 bases, with 22 bases sitting between them. The CDR3 loop is CASSLGGGQIGPYEQYF. In nucleotides, the CDR3 is TGCGCCAGCAGCCTGGGAGGGGGTCAGATCGGCCCCTACGAGCAGTACTTC.

The chain couples TRBV6-1 to TRBJ1-2; 9 bases map to TRBD1. Germline V gene lookup returns CDR1 MNHNS and CDR2 SASEGT. V lost 2 bases, J lost 7 bases, and 8 bases stayed unmatched. The CDR3 extends over 15 amino acids. The CDR3 reads CASSERTTGGGGYTF. The DNA for the CDR3 is TGTGCCAGCAGTGAACGGACCACAGGGGGCGGTGGCTACACCTTC.

This clone was seen a few times. The V gene is TRBV11-2, the J gene TRBJ1-2; 12 bases match TRBD1. The germline V gene has CDR1 SGHAT and CDR2 FQNNGV. Trimming cost V 4 bases and J 4 bases; bases outside gene matches: 4. The CDR3 runs 15 residues. CDR3 DNA sequence: TGTGCCAGCAGCTGGGGGACAGGGGGCACCTATGGCTACACCTTC. The encoded protein is CASSWGTGGTYGYTF.

The chain uses TRBV10-3 and TRBJ2-7; 7 bases map to TRBD1. J lost 5 bases, V lost 7 bases, and 5 bases had no gene match. The CDR3 contains 12 residues. The germline CDR1 and CDR2 sequences are ENHRY and SYGVKD. In DNA form, the CDR3 reads TGTGCCATCACCGGACAGGCGCACGAGCAGTACTTC. Residues: CAITGQAHEQYF.

The chain uses TRBV4-1 and TRBJ2-7; D is ambiguous. Trimming removed 4 bases at V and 6 bases at J, with 16 bases between. Germline CDR1 and CDR2: MGHRA and YSYEKL. The CDR3 consists of 14 residues. The CDR3 is CASSRKTDPLEQYF. DNA for the CDR3: TGCGCCAGCAGCCGCAAAACAGACCCTCTCGAGCAGTACTTC.

There are a few counts of this clone. The chain couples TRBV7-2 to TRBJ1-1; unclear D gene. The germline gives CDR1 SGHTA, CDR2 FQGNSA. The CDR3 contains 14 residues. V lost 0 bases and J 8 bases, leaving 13 bases between the germline ends. CDR3: CASSLALEAREAFF. The CDR3 DNA reads TGTGCCAGCAGCTTAGCGCTGGAGGCCCGGGAAGCTTTCTTT.

V is TRBV4-1 and J is TRBJ2-5; D unclear. The CDR3 is 13 residues long. Germline V gene sequence: CDR1 MGHRA, CDR2 YSYEKL. The ends were cut back, 4 bases at V and 2 bases at J, with 8 bases in the middle. The CDR3 nucleotides read TGCGCCAGCAGCCGACTCCCGCAAGAGACCCAGTACTTC. Protein sequence: CASSRLPQETQYF.

This chain joins TRBV9 and TRBJ2-1; TRBD2 might be the D (5 bases). This CDR3 is built from 16 residues. The V end was cut by 4 bases, the J end by 4 bases, with 18 bases between. Per the germline V gene, CDR1 is SGDLS and CDR2 is YYNGEE. CDR3 in amino acids: CASSPTLGSEYNEQFF. The DNA for the CDR3 is TGTGCCAGCAGCCCTACGCTAGGGAGCGAATACAATGAGCAGTTCTTC.

This clone turned up a few times. The CDR3 is CASSEEGRGGDYNSPLHF. The CDR3 region has the DNA TGTGCCAGCAGTGAAGAGGGTAGGGGAGGGGATTATAATTCACCCCTCCACTTT. The chain recombines TRBV2 with TRBJ1-6, with a weak D call TRBD1 (5 bases). This CDR3 region has 18 residues. V lost 1 base to trimming and J lost 4 bases, with 17 bases between them. Germline V gene lookup returns CDR1 SNHLY and CDR2 FYNNEI. The full variable domain, with the rest looked up from reference TRBV2 and TRBJ1-6, is EPEVTQTPSHQVTQMGQEVILRCVPISNHLYFYWYRQILGQKVEFLVSFYNNEISEKSEIFDDQFSVERPDGSNFTLKIRSTKLEDSAMYFCASSEEGRGGDYNSPLHFGNGTRLTVT.

V gene TRBV5-1 combines with J gene TRBJ1-6, with a tentative D call TRBD1 (5 bases). The V gene's germline CDR1 is SGHRS and CDR2 YFSETQ. Trimming cost V 0 bases and J 6 bases, with 13 bases left between them. The CDR3 is 16 amino acids. Here the CDR3 reads CASSLGQLLGNSPLHF. The CDR3 DNA sequence: TGCGCCAGCAGCTTGGGACAGCTTTTGGGTAATTCACCCCTCCACTTT.

The count of this clone is one. The gene calls are TRBV4-1 and TRBJ1-5; 7 bases map to TRBD1. Germline trimming cut 2 bases from V and 6 bases from J; bases unmatched to any gene: 1. Per germline, CDR1 MGHRA and CDR2 YSYEKL. CDR3 size: 13 residues. CDR3: CASSQTGAQPQHF. As DNA, the CDR3 is TGCGCCAGCAGCCAAACAGGGGCTCAGCCCCAGCATTTT.

This clone occurred once. The chain recombines TRBV7-2 with TRBJ1-2; D possibly corresponds to TRBD1 (5 bases). Germline V CDR1 and CDR2: SGHTA, FQGNSA. CDR3 length: 14 amino acids. Trimming shortened V by 2 bases and J by 2 bases, and 9 bases separated the two germline ends. The CDR3 region is CASSLSRQNYGYTF. The CDR3 DNA reads as TGTGCCAGCAGCTTATCCCGACAGAACTATGGCTACACCTTC.

This chain links TRBV6-5 with TRBJ1-6, with TRBD1 matching over 7 bases. The V and J ends lost 6 bases and 5 bases, in that order; junction bases with no gene match: 4. This CDR3 has 14 residues. Per germline, CDR1 MNHEY and CDR2 SVGAGI. CDR3 nucleotides: TGTGCCAGCAGACCTACAGGGGATAATTCACCCCTCCACTTT. It translates to CASRPTGDNSPLHF.